Sequencing of this T cell receptor (beta chain) was carried out in a study of shared clonotypes between healthy human individuals (dated by TCRdb to about 2020). For the wider study: A few men and two women, aged 18 to 49 years, made up the cohort. For each donor, CD4 naive and CD4 memory were each given three plates, CD8 naive was given two plates, and CD8 memory was given one plate. To estimate repertoire size and how much clonotype sharing occurs between individuals, the study deeply sequenced the blood TCR repertoires of five healthy adults. To increase sequencing depth and limit assay-specific biases, TCR repertoire library preparation and sequencing were carried out by different laboratories using diverse techniques. Each donor's leukapheresis produced roughly between roughly 0.85 and 10 billion PBMCs.

Concerning this clone: What this receptor recognizes is not known. It has no much larger one-base neighbor in the sample; base qualities were not kept.

Using the deep immunoSEQ assay, multiplex PCR amplified TCR CDR3 regions from genomic DNA. Genomic DNA extracted from each cell subset was distributed evenly over all wells of several immunoSEQ 96-well plates, and each plate served as one replicate. For sorted subsets, roughly 200 ng of genomic DNA, equivalent to around 29,000 T cell genomes, went into each replicate PCR. The purified libraries were quantified using a Qubit 3.0 fluorometer, sized with a Bioanalyzer 2100, and then quantified again using the KAPA Library Quantification kit. Every immunoSEQ 96-well plate was sequenced on a separate single-read 150-cycle Illumina NextSeq 550 flow cell. On the authors' methods: Because the immunoSEQ output held only junctional sequences and lacked quality scores, the filtering could not match the filtering applied to full-length reads. Sequences were annotated with PyIR, a Python wrapper for IgBLAST v1.9, and V/J genes and CDR3 were assigned using IMGT germline references. Reads were filtered out if the reads had weak V/J assignments (E-value above 1e-6), no CDR3, stop codons, out-of-frame junctions, or ambiguous translated residues. V3J clonotypes were defined by identical inferred V gene, J gene, and CDR3 amino acid sequence. To compute the percentage overlap between repertoires, the number of shared unique clonotypes was divided by the size of the smaller repertoire. Three approaches were used to assess repertoire richness: RTK rarefaction, the Chao1 estimator, and Recon v2.1 estimates of unobserved clonotypes. OLGA was used to compute generation probabilities for all TCRbeta clonotypes that the gDNA method yielded from a handful of donors. This is the immuneACCESS table as TCRdb keeps it, with only in-frame sequences that have V and J called. A part of the clones is gone; compared with another copy, unresolved V genes explain less than half, and the rest is unexplained. That table furnishes V, J and clone size, whereas the DNA furnished D and trimming. For this sample the table gives about 530,000 clones, of which almost 97% were detected only once. The top ten hold 0.05% to 0.07% of the sample.

On the study overall, not on this receptor specifically: Only blood was sampled, and tissue TCR repertoires likely differ from those in blood. Even with the large sequencing depth, rarefaction of the sorted-subset datasets indicated that sequencing was incomplete. Pairwise subsampling indicated that sequencing depth was expected to affect the degree of clonotype sharing among donors. Naive subsets generally had larger estimated clonotype richness than memory subsets. Compared with non-shared clonotypes, the clonotypes found in all four sorted-subset donors had higher generation probabilities. The genetic and exposure-history diversity represented was limited by the small number of donors. Sharing across a handful of donors was observed for 4.5% to 6.5% of naive CD4, 3% to 3.5% of naive CD8, over 2% of memory CD4, and around 0.44% of memory CD8 clonotypes.

Healthy HIV-negative adults with no recently reported acute infections or vaccinations were included as donors. Only Caucasian adults living in Nashville, Tennessee, USA were represented among the donors. CD4+ T cells were enriched through magnetic negative selection, after which naive cells were positively selected on CD45RA and the remaining negative fraction served as the memory subset. Blood was obtained by leukapheresis, after which PBMCs were separated by Ficoll-Histopaque density gradient centrifugation and cryopreserved in liquid nitrogen vapor phase. Analytical flow cytometry was used to check the purity and quantity of each magnetically sorted T cell population. Genomic DNA was isolated from every sorted fraction and measured by UV absorbance on a Nanodrop 2000c. The CDR3 contains 13 residues, cysteine and phenylalanine counted. Kept here is only the CDR3 DNA, which spans 39 bases and is read in frame from base 1.

Sequencing input: naive CD4+ T cells sorted from blood. Taken with the paper, the label for cell subset or site translates to: CD45RA+ positively selected. This chain is built from TRBV21-1 and TRBJ1-2; the table's D call, TRBD1, has no DNA check behind it. TRBV21-1 is a known pseudogene. This clonotype was obtained from a woman aged 25 to 39 in good health. The CDR3 corresponds to CASRDREIYGYTF. The DNA sequence is given as TGTGCCAGCCGGGACAGGGAAATCTATGGCTACACCTTC.